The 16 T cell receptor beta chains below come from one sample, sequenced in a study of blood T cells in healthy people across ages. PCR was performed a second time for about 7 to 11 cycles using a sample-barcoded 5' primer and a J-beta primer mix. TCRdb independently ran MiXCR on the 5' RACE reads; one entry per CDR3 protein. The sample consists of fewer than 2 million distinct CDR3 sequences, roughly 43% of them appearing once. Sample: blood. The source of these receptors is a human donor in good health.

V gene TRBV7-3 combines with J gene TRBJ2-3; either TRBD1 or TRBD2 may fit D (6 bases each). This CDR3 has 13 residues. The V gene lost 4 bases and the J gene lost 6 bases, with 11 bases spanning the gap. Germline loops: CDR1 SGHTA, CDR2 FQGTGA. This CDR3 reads CASSYKGGDTQYF. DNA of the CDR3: TGTGCCAGCAGCTATAAAGGGGGGGATACGCAGTATTTT.

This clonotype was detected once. CDR3 residues: CASKRGVNYNEQYF. CDR3 bases: TGTGCCAGCAAGCGAGGGGTGAACTACAATGAGCAGTACTTC. The gene calls are TRBV6-4 and TRBJ2-4; D is tentatively TRBD1 or TRBD2 (5 bases each). Trimming took off 7 bases at V and 13 bases at J, with 23 bases between the two ends. From germline, CDR1 is MRHNA and CDR2 SNTAGT. This CDR3 region has 14 residues.

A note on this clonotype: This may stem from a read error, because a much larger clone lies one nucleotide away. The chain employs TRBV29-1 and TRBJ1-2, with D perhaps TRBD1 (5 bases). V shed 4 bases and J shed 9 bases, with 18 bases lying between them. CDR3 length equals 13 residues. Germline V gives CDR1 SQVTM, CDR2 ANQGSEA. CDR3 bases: TGCAGCGTTGCCGTTCGGGGGGACCACCGCTACACCTTC. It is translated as CSVAVRGDHRYTF.

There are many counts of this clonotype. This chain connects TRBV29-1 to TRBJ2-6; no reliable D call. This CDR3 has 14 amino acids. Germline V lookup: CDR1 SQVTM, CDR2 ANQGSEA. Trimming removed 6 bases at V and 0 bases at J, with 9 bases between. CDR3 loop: CSVVSSSGANVLTF. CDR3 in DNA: TGCAGCGTCGTAAGTAGCTCTGGGGCCAACGTCCTGACTTTC. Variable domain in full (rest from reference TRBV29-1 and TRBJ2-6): SAVISQKPSRDICQRGTSLTIQCQVDSQVTMMFWYRQQPGQSLTLIATANQGSEATYESGFVIDKFPISRPNLTFSTLTVSNMSPEDSSIYLCSVVSSSGANVLTFGAGSRLTVL.

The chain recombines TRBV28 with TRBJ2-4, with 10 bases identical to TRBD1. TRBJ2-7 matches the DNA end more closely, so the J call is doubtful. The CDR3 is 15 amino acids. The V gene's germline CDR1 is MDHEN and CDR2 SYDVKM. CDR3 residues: CASSNPGTGEYEQYF. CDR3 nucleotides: TGTGCCAGCAGTAATCCCGGGACAGGGGAATACGAGCAGTACTTC.

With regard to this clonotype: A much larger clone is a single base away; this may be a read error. As DNA, the CDR3 is TGCGCCAGTACACCGGGACACGAGAGAGATACGCAGTATTTT. It is translated as CASTPGHERDTQYF. The chain employs TRBV5-1 and TRBJ2-3; possible D gene TRBD1, 6 bases. The CDR3 totals 14 residues. Per the germline V gene, CDR1 is SGHRS and CDR2 is YFSETQ. With 8 bases removed from V and 5 bases from J, the gap between germline ends came to 18 bases.

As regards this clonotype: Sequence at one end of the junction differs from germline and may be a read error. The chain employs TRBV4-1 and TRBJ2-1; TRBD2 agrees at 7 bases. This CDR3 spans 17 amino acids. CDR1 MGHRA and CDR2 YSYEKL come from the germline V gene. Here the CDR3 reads CARSHKPAGSSYNEQFF. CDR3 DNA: TGCGCCCGCAGCCACAAACCAGCGGGGAGCTCCTACAATGAGCAGTTCTTC.

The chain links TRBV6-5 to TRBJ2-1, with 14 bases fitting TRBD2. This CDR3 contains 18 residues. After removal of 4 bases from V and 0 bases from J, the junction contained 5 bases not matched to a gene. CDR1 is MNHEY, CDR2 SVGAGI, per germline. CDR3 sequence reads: CASSSGLAGAFSYNEQFF. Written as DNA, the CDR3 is TGTGCCAGCAGTTCGGGACTAGCGGGGGCCTTCTCCTACAATGAGCAGTTCTTC.

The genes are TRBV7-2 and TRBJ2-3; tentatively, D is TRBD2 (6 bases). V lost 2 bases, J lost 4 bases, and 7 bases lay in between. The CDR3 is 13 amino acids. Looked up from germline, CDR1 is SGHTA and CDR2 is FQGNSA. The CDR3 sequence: CASSLWRADTQYF. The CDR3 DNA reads TGTGCCAGCAGCTTATGGAGGGCAGATACGCAGTATTTT.

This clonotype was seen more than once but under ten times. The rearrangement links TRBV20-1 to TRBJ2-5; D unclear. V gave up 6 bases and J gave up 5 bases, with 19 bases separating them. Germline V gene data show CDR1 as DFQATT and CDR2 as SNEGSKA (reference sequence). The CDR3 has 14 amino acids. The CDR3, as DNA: TGCAGTGCCCCCCCGGGTGCCGGACGGGAGACCCAGTACTTC. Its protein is CSAPPGAGRETQYF.

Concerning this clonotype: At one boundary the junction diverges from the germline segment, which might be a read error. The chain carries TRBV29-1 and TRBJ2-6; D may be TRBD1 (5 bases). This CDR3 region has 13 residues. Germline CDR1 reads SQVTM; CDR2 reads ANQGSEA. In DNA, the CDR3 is TGCAGCGTTAGAAGGTCTGGGGCCAACATCCTGACTTTC. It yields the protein CSVRRSGANILTF.

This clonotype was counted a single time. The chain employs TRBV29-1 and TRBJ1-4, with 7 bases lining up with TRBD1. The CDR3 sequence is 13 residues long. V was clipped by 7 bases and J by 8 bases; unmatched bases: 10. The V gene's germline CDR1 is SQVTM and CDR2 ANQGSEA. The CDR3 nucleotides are TGCAGCGCCGGTGGGACAGATCGGGAAAAACTGTTTTTT. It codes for CSAGGTDREKLFF.

In nucleotides, the CDR3 is TGCGCCAGCAGCCACGGACAGGGAGAATACGAGCAGTACTTC. This encodes CASSHGQGEYEQYF. This chain connects TRBV4-3 to TRBJ2-1; 8 nucleotides align to TRBD1. The assigned J gene may be wrong: the sequence end matches TRBJ2-7 better. The CDR3 sequence is 14 residues long. Germline V gene data show CDR1 as LGHNA and CDR2 as YSLEER.

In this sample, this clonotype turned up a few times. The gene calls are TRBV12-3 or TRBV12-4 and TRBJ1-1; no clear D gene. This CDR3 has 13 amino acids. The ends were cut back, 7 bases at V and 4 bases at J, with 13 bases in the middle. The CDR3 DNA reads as TGTGCCAGCACCACCCAAAGGGCCACTGAAGCTTTCTTT. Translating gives CASTTQRATEAFF.

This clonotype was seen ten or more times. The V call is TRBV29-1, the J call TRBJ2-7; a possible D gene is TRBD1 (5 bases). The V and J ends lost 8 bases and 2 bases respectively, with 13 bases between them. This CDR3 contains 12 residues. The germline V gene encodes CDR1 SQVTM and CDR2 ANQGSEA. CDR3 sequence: CSISSGTYEQYF. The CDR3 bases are TGCAGCATCAGCTCAGGGACCTACGAGCAGTACTTC.

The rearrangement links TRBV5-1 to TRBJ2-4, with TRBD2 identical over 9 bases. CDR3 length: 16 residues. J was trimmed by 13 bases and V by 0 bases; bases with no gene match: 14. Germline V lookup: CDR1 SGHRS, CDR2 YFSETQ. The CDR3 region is CASSLATTSGTTPQYF. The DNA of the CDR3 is TGCGCCAGCAGCTTGGCTACGACTAGCGGTACCACACCCCAGTACTTC.